This passage covers 26 T cell receptor beta chains from one sample sequenced in a study of cytomegalovirus exposure and HLA in healthy donors. The primer mix had 60 Vbeta and 13 Jbeta primers. The method was immunoSEQ multiplex PCR; TCRdb's version includes in-frame clones alone and lacks a portion of them. The table includes under 200,000 clones, around 76% detected once. Sequenced input: PBMCs. These receptors were obtained from a man aged 25-45 years in good health and CMV-seronegative.

The chain links TRBV6-1 to TRBJ2-7; D is ambiguous. The V gene lost 0 bases and the J gene lost 5 bases, with 11 bases spanning the gap. The CDR3 extends over 14 amino acids. Germline-derived CDR1 and CDR2 are MNHNS and SASEGT. In DNA, the CDR3 is TGTGCCAGCAGTGAAGCGTCGGTGCACCACGAGCAGTACTTC. As protein: CASSEASVHHEQYF.

The CDR3 nucleotides are TGTGCCAGCAAAGGACTAGCGGGATCTCTGGGTGAGCAGTTCTTC. It specifies CASKGLAGSLGEQFF. The chain combines TRBV2 with TRBJ2-1; the match to TRBD2 covers 12 bases. CDR1 and CDR2 (germline): SNHLY, FYNNEI. The CDR3 length is 15 residues. V was pared by 7 bases and J by 9 bases, with 10 bases of the junction left unmatched.

V is TRBV5-6 and J is TRBJ2-7; 10 bases map to TRBD1. Germline CDR1 is SGHDT and CDR2 is YYEEEE. The CDR3 has 17 residues. V shed 1 base and J 5 bases; nucleotides not matched to a gene: 12. The CDR3 nucleotides are TGTGCCAGCAGCTTGTTGTACCGGGACAGGGGAGTCCACGAGCAGTACTTC. It codes for CASSLLYRDRGVHEQYF.

This clone was counted between two and nine times. The chain joins TRBV28 to TRBJ1-2; 9 bases line up with TRBD1. This CDR3 spans 12 amino acids. CDR1 and CDR2 (germline): MDHEN, SYDVKM. Losses at the gene ends were 8 bases for V and 9 bases for J; bases not matched to a gene: 7. As DNA, the CDR3 is TGTGCCAGCCTTGACAGGGGGTATCGCTACACCTTC. It yields the protein CASLDRGYRYTF.

This chain joins TRBV11-3 and TRBJ2-1; the match to TRBD2 covers 9 bases. V gave up 1 base and J gave up 10 bases; unmatched junction bases: 2. CDR1 is SGHNT and CDR2 is YENEEA in the germline V gene. The CDR3 extends over 13 amino acids. The CDR3 DNA reads TGTGCCAGCAGCTTAGGGCTAGCGGGAGAGCAGTTCTTC. It translates to CASSLGLAGEQFF.

This sequence joins TRBV2 and TRBJ1-6, with a weak D call TRBD1 (5 bases). V lost 4 bases to trimming and J lost 2 bases, with 9 bases between them. The germline V gene encodes CDR1 SNHLY and CDR2 FYNNEI. The length of the CDR3 is 15 residues. The CDR3 here is CASSVGVTYNSPLHF. DNA of the CDR3: TGTGCCAGCAGTGTAGGGGTGACCTATAATTCACCCCTCCACTTT.

V is TRBV13 and J is TRBJ2-1, with 11 bases aligning to TRBD2. Per germline, CDR1 PRHDT and CDR2 FYEKMQ (reference sequence). This CDR3 has 15 amino acids. The ends lost 7 bases at V and 6 bases at J; junction bases unmatched: 8. DNA for the CDR3: TGTGCCAGCACCCACGGGACTAGCGGTCCCAATGAGCAGTTCTTC. Encoded protein: CASTHGTSGPNEQFF.

V usage is TRBV5-5 and J usage is TRBJ2-7; TRBD2 aligns across 12 bases. With V trimmed by 4 bases and J by 4 bases, 18 bases remained unmatched. This CDR3 is 19 amino acids long. Germline V gene data show CDR1 as SGHKS and CDR2 as YYEKEE (reference sequence). The CDR3 protein is CASSPHLILAGGSQYEQYF. CDR3 sequence (DNA): TGTGCCAGCAGCCCACACTTAATACTAGCGGGAGGTTCGCAGTACGAGCAGTACTTC.

This chain uses TRBV9 with TRBJ2-7, with a weak D call TRBD1 (6 bases). The germline CDR1 and CDR2 sequences are SGDLS and YYNGEE. The CDR3 loop spans 14 amino acids. Trimming pared 3 bases from V and 2 bases from J, leaving 12 bases between. The CDR3 protein is CASSASGQPYEQYF. The CDR3 bases are TGTGCCAGCAGCGCGTCAGGACAGCCCTACGAGCAGTACTTC.

The V and J genes are TRBV7-2 and TRBJ2-1; 12 nucleotides line up with TRBD1. The germline V gene encodes CDR1 SGHTA and CDR2 FQGNSA. Trimming at V came to 2 bases and at J to 7 bases, leaving 6 bases not matched to a gene. The CDR3 length is 16 residues. As DNA, the CDR3 is TGTGCCAGCAGCTTACAGGGACAGGGGGCGCGTAATGAGCAGTTCTTC. This translates into CASSLQGQGARNEQFF.

This chain joins TRBV6-5 and TRBJ1-3; tentatively, D is TRBD1 (6 bases). Germline-derived CDR1 and CDR2 are MNHEY and SVGAGI. The V end lost 2 bases, the J end lost 4 bases, and 12 bases lay between the germline ends. The CDR3 loop spans 15 amino acids. This CDR3 reads CASSYRGKTGNTIYF. The DNA for the CDR3 is TGTGCCAGCAGTTACAGGGGGAAAACCGGAAACACCATATATTTT.

This sequence joins TRBV11-3 and TRBJ2-3, with a weak D call TRBD2 (5 bases). Germline V gives CDR1 SGHNT, CDR2 YENEEA. The CDR3 runs to 16 residues. V lost 1 base and J 2 bases, leaving 13 bases between the germline ends. Here the CDR3 reads CASSLGAVGDTDTQYF. The DNA for the CDR3 is TGTGCCAGCAGCTTAGGCGCAGTCGGGGACACAGATACGCAGTATTTT.

The chain carries TRBV19 and TRBJ2-1, with 13 bases fitting TRBD2. After removal of 0 bases from V and 7 bases from J, the junction contained 3 bases not matched to a gene. The germline CDR1 and CDR2 sequences are LNHDA and SQIVND (reference sequence). The CDR3 is 16 residues long. The CDR3 region is CASSIDGLAGVNEQFF. In DNA, the CDR3 is TGTGCCAGTAGTATAGATGGACTAGCGGGAGTGAATGAGCAGTTCTTC.

The chain recombines TRBV29-1 with TRBJ2-1; weak D call: TRBD2 (7 bases). V lost 3 bases and J lost 5, with 17 bases in between. Per the germline V gene, CDR1 is SQVTM and CDR2 is ANQGSEA. The CDR3 contains 15 residues. CDR3 DNA: TGCAGCGTTGAGGGACGGAGGGAGGGGGACAATGAGCAGTTCTTC. Translating it yields CSVEGRREGDNEQFF.

V and J are TRBV27 and TRBJ1-2, with 9 bases lining up with TRBD1. V lost 5 bases to trimming and J lost 6 bases; unmatched junction nucleotides: 7. Germline V lookup: CDR1 MNHEY, CDR2 SMNVEV (reference sequence). The CDR3 totals 14 residues. Written as DNA, the CDR3 is TGTGCCAGCAGTCCGGCAGGACAGGGGCATGGCTACACCTTC. Translating gives CASSPAGQGHGYTF.

V is TRBV11-1 and J is TRBJ2-7; D might be TRBD1 (6 bases). Trimming cost V 2 bases and J 7 bases, with 15 bases left between them. This CDR3 has 14 residues. CDR1 is SGHAT and CDR2 is FQDESV in the germline V gene (reference sequence). The CDR3 DNA reads as TGTGCCAGCAGCTTAAGGGGTCAAGGGGGTGAGCAGTACTTC. This sequence encodes CASSLRGQGGEQYF. The entire variable domain, with the rest obtained from reference TRBV11-1 and TRBJ2-7, is as follows: EAEVAQSPRYKITEKSQAVAFWCDPISGHATLYWYRQILGQGPELLVQFQDESVVDDSQLPKDRFSAERLKGVDSTLKIQPAELGDSAMYLCASSLRGQGGEQYFGPGTRLTVT.

The genes are TRBV28 and TRBJ2-1; no definite D call. Trimming removed 4 bases from V and 2 bases from J, with 9 bases in between. The CDR3 runs 14 residues. The germline V gene has CDR1 MDHEN and CDR2 SYDVKM. The CDR3 DNA follows: TGTGCCAGCAGTTCACAGTCCACCTACAATGAGCAGTTCTTC. Translation: CASSSQSTYNEQFF.

This chain joins TRBV5-5 and TRBJ2-3; D might be TRBD1 (5 bases). Germline CDR1 reads SGHKS; CDR2 reads YYEKEE (reference sequence). CDR3 length equals 14 residues. Trimming took off 6 bases at V and 0 bases at J, with 11 bases between the two ends. CDR3 DNA: TGTGCCAGCAACGTAGGGGCCAGCACAGATACGCAGTATTTT. It is translated as CASNVGASTDTQYF. The full variable domain, in which reference TRBV5-5 and TRBJ2-3 provide the parts outside the CDR3, is DAGVTQSPTHLIKTRGQQVTLRCSPISGHKSVSWYQQVLGQGPQFIFQYYEKEERGRGNFPDRFSARQFPNYSSELNVNALLLGDSALYLCASNVGASTDTQYFGPGTRLTVL.

V is TRBV15 and J is TRBJ2-1; 7 positions agree with TRBD2. Looked up from germline, CDR1 is LNHNV and CDR2 is YYDKDF (reference sequence). This CDR3 is 17 amino acids long. V lost 1 base and J lost 5; bases outside the gene matches: 11. The CDR3 loop reads CATSRGVLQRGHNEQFF. CDR3 nucleotides: TGTGCCACCAGCAGAGGGGTTCTCCAGCGGGGACACAATGAGCAGTTCTTC.

The chain combines TRBV6-1 with TRBJ1-6; possibly TRBD1 for D (6 bases). This CDR3 has 13 amino acids. V lost 6 bases to trimming and J lost 7 bases, with 10 bases between them. Germline V gene data show CDR1 as MNHNS and CDR2 as SASEGT. DNA of the CDR3: TGTGCCAGCAGAGTAACAGGGAATTCACCCCTCCACTTT. Protein: CASRVTGNSPLHF.

This rearrangement joins TRBV28 to TRBJ2-7, with TRBD1 identical over 10 bases. The CDR3 length is 15 residues. The junction had 10 bases not matched to a gene; V was cut back by 7 bases and J by 4 bases. Per the germline V gene, CDR1 is MDHEN and CDR2 is SYDVKM. CDR3: CASIFRTGGLYEQYF. In nucleotides, the CDR3 is TGTGCCAGCATCTTCCGGACAGGGGGTTTATACGAGCAGTACTTC.

The gene calls are TRBV5-6 and TRBJ1-2, with 10 bases that match TRBD1. Trimming took 2 bases from V and 3 from J; bases not matched to a gene: 4. CDR3 size: 15 residues. CDR1 SGHDT and CDR2 YYEEEE come from the germline V gene. The CDR3 sequence: CASSFGTGVDYGYTF. The CDR3 DNA reads as TGTGCCAGCAGCTTCGGGACAGGGGTTGACTATGGCTACACCTTC.

This chain joins TRBV6-5 and TRBJ1-2, with D possibly TRBD1 on 5 matching bases. The ends were cut back, 7 bases at V and 5 bases at J, with 17 bases in the middle. This CDR3 has 14 residues. Germline CDR1 MNHEY, CDR2 SVGAGI. For the CDR3, the DNA is TGTGCCAGCACCTCCACGCAGGGAGGTTATGGCTACACCTTC. Its translation: CASTSTQGGYGYTF.

The V call is TRBV30, the J call TRBJ1-5; 7 nucleotides align to TRBD1. V lost 2 bases, J lost 1 base, and 11 bases stayed unmatched. This CDR3 is 17 amino acids long. Germline V gene lookup returns CDR1 GTSNPN and CDR2 SVGIG (reference sequence). The CDR3 nucleotides are TGTGCCTGGAGTCCCTCAAGGACAGGTCGGAGCAATCAGCCCCAGCATTTT. Protein: CAWSPSRTGRSNQPQHF.

V usage is TRBV28 and J usage is TRBJ2-7, with 8 bases lining up with TRBD1. Germline trimming cut 3 bases from V and 4 bases from J; bases unmatched to any gene: 14. The germline V gene has CDR1 MDHEN and CDR2 SYDVKM. CDR3 size: 17 residues. The CDR3: CASSFLADRARDYEQYF. The CDR3 nucleotides are TGTGCCAGCAGTTTTTTGGCGGACAGGGCTAGGGATTACGAGCAGTACTTC.

As to this clone: At the DNA level, this CDR3 is encoded by other sequences in the same sample as well. The CDR3 reads CASSLEGPNTGELFF. The DNA for the CDR3 is TGCGCCAGCAGCTTAGAGGGCCCGAACACCGGGGAGCTGTTTTTT. The gene calls are TRBV5-1 and TRBJ2-2; D possibly corresponds to TRBD2 (5 bases). In germline, CDR1 is SGHRS, CDR2 YFSETQ. CDR3 length: 15 amino acids. Trimming pared 2 bases from V and 0 bases from J, leaving 8 bases between.